The 10 T cell receptor beta chains reported below all come from one sample, sequenced in a study of blood T cell repertoires in COVID-19. Profiling relied on immunoSEQ multiplex PCR, and the TCRdb table lists in-frame clones only, not all of them. The profile shows roughly 350,000 clones, about 87% of them singletons. Sequencing used peripheral blood. All receptors derive from a woman aged 25 to 39 with COVID-19, enrolled during active disease.

The chain uses TRBV2 and TRBJ1-6, with a possible D match to TRBD1 (6 bases). Trimming shortened V by 10 bases and J by 4 bases, and 14 bases separated the two germline ends. Germline CDR1 reads SNHLY; CDR2 reads FYNNEI. The CDR3 covers 14 residues. The CDR3 protein is CATTTGLYNSPLHF. CDR3 sequence (DNA): TGTGCCACTACGACAGGCCTGTATAATTCACCCCTCCACTTT.

V is TRBV7-6 and J is TRBJ2-6; 7 positions match TRBD2. Trimming cost V 2 bases and J 3 bases; bases outside gene matches: 7. CDR1 is SGHVS, CDR2 FNYEAQ, per germline. The CDR3 spans 17 residues. The CDR3 is CASSLRAGESGANVLTF. Here the CDR3 DNA reads TGTGCCAGCAGCTTAAGGGCGGGAGAGAGTGGGGCCAACGTCCTGACTTTC.

V gene TRBV28 combines with J gene TRBJ1-1, with TRBD1 matching over 11 bases. The germline V gene has CDR1 MDHEN and CDR2 SYDVKM. V lost 7 bases and J lost 6; bases outside the gene matches: 16. CDR3 length equals 17 residues. The CDR3 nucleotides are TGTGCCAGCATCAGATCCGGGACAGGGGGAGGGATAGCTGAAGCTTTCTTT. This translates into CASIRSGTGGGIAEAFF.

CDR3 in DNA: TGTGCCAGCAGCTTCGGGTCTATCGGAGCCAAAAACATTCAGTACTTC. Translation gives CASSFGSIGAKNIQYF. The chain employs TRBV5-4 and TRBJ2-4; D unclear. The germline CDR1 and CDR2 sequences are SGHNT and YYREEE (reference sequence). Trimming removed 2 bases at V and 0 bases at J, with 12 bases between. The CDR3 is 16 residues long.

The V gene is TRBV5-1, the J gene TRBJ2-3, with D uncertain. The CDR3 extends over 13 amino acids. The germline gives CDR1 SGHRS, CDR2 YFSETQ. With 0 bases removed from V and 4 bases from J, the gap between germline ends came to 6 bases. CDR3 region: CASSLGPADTQYF. In DNA form, the CDR3 reads TGCGCCAGCAGCTTGGGGCCCGCAGATACGCAGTATTTT.

The chain combines TRBV5-1 with TRBJ2-2; perhaps TRBD1 as D (6 bases). From germline, CDR1 is SGHRS and CDR2 YFSETQ. V was cut by 5 bases and J by 4 bases, with 12 bases left in between. CDR3 length: 14 amino acids. The CDR3 nucleotides are TGCGCCAGCAGATTTACAGGGACCACCGGGGAGCTGTTTTTT. Its protein product is CASRFTGTTGELFF.

V usage is TRBV6-5 and J usage is TRBJ1-6; D gene unclear. CDR3 length: 13 amino acids. Germline-derived CDR1 and CDR2 are MNHEY and SVGAGI. V lost 4 bases to trimming and J lost 7 bases, with 8 bases between them. CDR3 residues: CASSSLLNSPLHF. The CDR3, as DNA: TGTGCCAGCAGTTCCCTGTTAAATTCACCCCTCCACTTT.

V is TRBV30 and J is TRBJ2-7; no definite D call. V was shortened by 2 bases and J by 5 bases, with 4 bases between the two germline ends. Germline V gives CDR1 GTSNPN, CDR2 SVGIG (reference sequence). The CDR3 has 10 residues. The CDR3 bases are TGTGCCTGGAGTCGGGACGAGCAGTACTTC. Protein product: CAWSRDEQYF.

This clone appeared once. This chain links TRBV23-1 with TRBJ2-5; D is perhaps TRBD1 (5 bases). TRBV23-1 is flagged as an ORF with uncertain function. The CDR3 loop spans 14 amino acids. V lost 1 base, J lost 2 bases, and 8 bases lay in between. The CDR3 region is CASSQLTDQETQYF. The CDR3 nucleotides are TGCGCCAGCAGTCAATTGACAGATCAAGAGACCCAGTACTTC.

The chain combines TRBV4-1 with TRBJ1-5; D possibly corresponds to TRBD1 (6 bases). Trimming pared 4 bases from V and 5 bases from J, leaving 12 bases between. Germline CDR1 reads MGHRA; CDR2 reads YSYEKL. This CDR3 is built from 14 residues. CDR3 sequence reads: CASSPRTADQPQHF. Here the CDR3 DNA reads TGCGCCAGCAGCCCCCGGACAGCAGATCAGCCCCAGCATTTT.